These T cell receptor beta chains were read from a single sample in a study of T cells in Graves' hyperthyroidism and ophthalmopathy. TCRdb reprocessed the multiplex PCR reads with MiXCR, giving one entry per CDR3 protein. This table has fewer than 250,000 distinct CDR3 sequences, approximately 23% appearing once. Material for sequencing was blood. All receptors come from a woman aged 40 to 55 with Graves' ophthalmopathy. CDR3s include the opening cysteine and the closing phenylalanine or tryptophan. A D gene is named only where the DNA matches it firmly. Size tells how often a clone was seen (once, few, many) or the class of an expanded clone, and some rows leave it out.

clone size,CDR3 length,V gene,J gene,D gene,CDR3 protein,CDR3 DNA
many,13,TRBV30,TRBJ1-2,.,CACFPGTLQGYTF,TGTGCCTGCTTCCCTGGGACCCTCCAGGGCTACACCTTC
.,15,TRBV7-2,TRBJ1-6,.,CASSPGGAAISPLHF,TGTGCCAGCAGCCCCGGGGGGGCGGCAATATCACCCCTCCACTTT
.,14,TRBV6-5,TRBJ2-7,TRBD2,CASSYSGSRYEQYF,TGTGCCAGCAGTTATAGCGGGAGTAGGTACGAGCAGTACTTC
few,14,TRBV28,TRBJ2-7,.,CASSLLGGSYEQYF,TGTGCCAGCAGTTTGTTGGGCGGGTCGTACGAGCAGTACTTC
many,15,TRBV2,TRBJ2-5,.,CASSAGGADQETQYF,TGTGCCAGCAGTGCCGGGGGCGCGGATCAAGAGACCCAGTACTTC
few,15,TRBV19,TRBJ1-5,TRBD1,CASEQGQGFRQPQHF,TGTGCCAGTGAGCAGGGACAGGGATTTCGCCAGCCCCAGCATTTT
many,15,TRBV4-2,TRBJ2-2,.,CASSHPGLDTGELFF,TGTGCCAGCAGCCATCCCGGGCTCGACACCGGGGAGCTGTTTTTT
many,15,TRBV3-1,TRBJ2-7,TRBD2,CASSQDAGATYEQYF,TGTGCCAGCAGCCAAGACGCGGGAGCCACCTACGAGCAGTACTTC
many,16,TRBV6-5,TRBJ1-3,.,CASSYSSGALGNTIYF,TGTGCCAGCAGTTACTCTTCAGGGGCGCTTGGAAACACCATATATTTT
many,17,TRBV11-1,TRBJ1-1,TRBD1,CASRGRGHLSMNTEAFF,TGTGCCAGCAGGGGGAGGGGGCATCTCTCCATGAACACTGAAGCTTTCTTT
many,15,TRBV24-1,TRBJ1-2,.,CATSDSAAANYGYTF,TGTGCCACCAGTGATTCTGCGGCAGCTAACTATGGCTACACCTTC
many,14,TRBV7-7,TRBJ2-2,TRBD2,CASGSGTNTGELFF,TGTGCTAGCGGGAGCGGCACGAACACCGGGGAGCTGTTTTTT
.,14,TRBV6-1,TRBJ1-2,TRBD1,CASSRQGGKGGYTF,TGTGCCAGCAGTCGACAGGGGGGAAAAGGAGGCTACACCTTC
many,13,TRBV20-1,TRBJ1-1,.,CSASSMSGTEAFF,TGCAGTGCTAGTTCGATGTCCGGCACTGAAGCTTTCTTT
many,13,TRBV20-1,TRBJ1-1,.,CSASTPGLPEAFF,TGCAGTGCCTCAACCCCAGGGTTACCTGAAGCTTTCTTT
.,16,TRBV9,TRBJ2-5,.,CASSATSSPSRETQYF,TGTGCCAGCAGCGCAACTAGCAGCCCTTCGAGAGAGACCCAGTACTTC
.,13,TRBV30,TRBJ2-7,.,CAWSLLSSYEQYF,TGTGCCTGGAGTCTGTTGAGCTCCTACGAGCAGTACTTC
many,14,TRBV12-3/TRBV12-4,TRBJ1-1,.,CASSWAVRNTEAFF,TGTGCCAGCAGCTGGGCGGTCCGGAACACTGAAGCTTTCTTT
.,13,TRBV5-1,TRBJ1-5,.,CASSLSVDQPQHF,TGCGCCAGCAGCTTGTCTGTGGACCAGCCCCAGCATTTT
many,16,TRBV6-5,TRBJ1-5,.,CASSNIGVGGNQPQHF,TGTGCCAGCAGTAACATCGGGGTTGGGGGCAATCAGCCCCAGCATTTT
.,13,TRBV12-3/TRBV12-4,TRBJ1-1,TRBD1,CATRQGERTEAFF,TGTGCCACCCGACAGGGAGAACGCACTGAAGCTTTCTTT
many,12,TRBV6-5,TRBJ1-2,.,CASNTRVDGYTF,TGTGCCAGCAATACAAGGGTCGATGGCTACACCTTC
many,12,TRBV5-1,TRBJ2-2,.,CASNEGTGELFF,TGCGCCAGCAATGAGGGTACCGGGGAGCTGTTTTTT
many,14,TRBV2,TRBJ2-4,.,CASSDMRAKNIQYF,TGTGCCAGCAGTGACATGAGAGCCAAAAACATTCAGTACTTC
many,14,TRBV5-1,TRBJ1-2,TRBD1,CASSFPQGADGYTF,TGCGCCAGCAGCTTCCCACAGGGGGCGGATGGCTACACCTTC
many,14,TRBV3-1,TRBJ2-5,.,CASSHRLPVETQYF,TGTGCCAGCAGCCATCGGCTTCCGGTAGAGACCCAGTACTTC
few,15,TRBV6-5,TRBJ1-5,TRBD1,CASSYSTGGNQPQHF,TGTGCCAGCAGTTACTCGACAGGGGGCAATCAGCCCCAGCATTTT
.,11,TRBV29-1,TRBJ2-5,.,CSVNGGETQYF,TGCAGCGTCAACGGGGGAGAGACCCAGTACTTC
.,15,TRBV15,TRBJ2-5,.,CATSRGWIAWETQYF,TGTGCCACCAGCAGAGGGTGGATAGCGTGGGAGACCCAGTACTTC
.,16,TRBV12-3/TRBV12-4,TRBJ1-5,TRBD1,CASSLAGQGSNQPQHF,TGTGCCAGCAGTTTAGCCGGACAGGGAAGCAATCAGCCCCAGCATTTT
many,13,TRBV7-2,TRBJ1-2,.,CASKGGPPYGYTF,TGTGCCAGCAAGGGGGGGCCGCCCTATGGCTACACCTTC
many,15,TRBV5-1,TRBJ1-1,.,CASRRSTEEYTEAFF,TGCGCCAGCAGGCGGTCGACAGAAGAATACACTGAAGCTTTCTTT
many,16,TRBV11-1,TRBJ2-2,.,CASSFQDGSPGGELFF,TGTGCCAGCAGCTTCCAGGACGGGTCCCCGGGTGGGGAGCTGTTTTTT
many,14,TRBV9,TRBJ2-7,.,CASSVELGSYEQYF,TGTGCCAGCAGCGTAGAGCTAGGTTCCTACGAGCAGTACTTC
many,16,TRBV20-1,TRBJ2-7,TRBD2,CSTRESSGSGAYEQYF,TGCAGTACTAGAGAGTCTAGCGGGAGTGGAGCCTACGAGCAGTACTTC
many,17,TRBV12-3/TRBV12-4,TRBJ2-7,.,CASSLSPRRRGSYEQYF,TGTGCCAGCAGTTTATCCCCCAGGCGGAGGGGATCCTACGAGCAGTACTTC
.,15,TRBV5-1,TRBJ1-2,TRBD1,CASSLSFQGANGYTF,TGCGCCAGCAGCTTGAGTTTTCAGGGGGCGAATGGCTACACCTTC
many,14,TRBV29-1,TRBJ1-5,TRBD1,CSVSEGAGNQPQHF,TGCAGCGTGAGTGAGGGGGCCGGCAATCAGCCCCAGCATTTT
.,12,TRBV7-8,TRBJ2-7,.,CASSLERREQYF,TGTGCCAGCAGCTTAGAACGGCGAGAGCAGTACTTC
few,13,TRBV4-2,TRBJ2-7,.,CASSQELAYEQYF,TGTGCCAGCAGCCAAGAACTAGCCTACGAGCAGTACTTC
many,13,TRBV29-1,TRBJ2-7,TRBD1,CSTDRLNSYEQYF,TGCAGCACGGACAGGCTTAACTCCTACGAGCAGTACTTC
few,14,TRBV5-1,TRBJ2-1,TRBD2,CASSSTSVTGEQFF,TGCGCCAGCAGCTCAACTAGCGTCACGGGTGAGCAGTTCTTC
many,13,TRBV6-1,TRBJ1-1,.,CASSVRGNTEAFF,TGTGCCAGCAGTGTAAGGGGGAACACTGAAGCTTTCTTT
.,16,TRBV20-1,TRBJ2-5,.,CSARDPSASVQETQYF,TGCAGTGCTAGAGATCCGTCAGCTAGCGTCCAGGAGACCCAGTACTTC
many,17,TRBV6-4,TRBJ2-3,TRBD2,CASSPRLAGFGTDTQYF,TGTGCCAGCAGTCCCCGACTAGCGGGCTTCGGCACAGATACGCAGTATTTT
many,14,TRBV11-2,TRBJ1-1,.,CASSLVGGISEAFF,TGTGCCAGCAGCTTAGTAGGGGGTATCTCTGAAGCTTTCTTT
many,19,TRBV9,TRBJ2-4,.,CASSKRQGPGGVAKNIQYF,TGTGCCAGCAGCAAAAGACAGGGCCCGGGCGGGGTTGCCAAAAACATTCAGTACTTC
many,13,TRBV6-1,TRBJ2-7,.,CASKEVPGYEQYF,TGTGCCAGCAAAGAAGTACCCGGCTACGAGCAGTACTTC
many,15,TRBV5-1,TRBJ1-1,.,CASRGGKKMNTEAFF,TGCGCCAGCAGGGGCGGTAAAAAAATGAACACTGAAGCTTTCTTT